This record looks at one T cell receptor (beta chain) sequence and its context. Trimming cost V 0 bases and J 2 bases, with 8 bases left between them. The germline V gene has CDR1 SGHTA and CDR2 FQGNSA. The CDR3 extends over 14 amino acids. This sample was taken from a study of cytomegalovirus exposure and HLA in healthy donors. The PCR employed 60 Vbeta primers together with 13 Jbeta primers. Only in-frame clones appear in the TCRdb table, and some are missing; sequencing was by immunoSEQ multiplex PCR. This sample carries 120,000 or so clones, around 72% of them seen once, and the ten largest clones take around 4%.

The TCR was taken from a man younger than 45 in good health and CMV-seronegative. Sequencing input: PBMCs. This chain uses TRBV7-2 with TRBJ2-7; D perhaps matches TRBD1 (6 bases). The DNA of the CDR3 is TGTGCCAGCAGCTTAGCACAGGGCACCTACGAGCAGTACTTC. Translating it yields CASSLAQGTYEQYF.